The following is a T cell receptor beta chain sequence with its context. As yet, its antigen is unknown. The CDR3 length is 11 residues. The germline CDR1 and CDR2 sequences are DFQATT and SNEGSKA (reference sequence). With 5 bases removed from V and 12 bases from J, the gap between germline ends came to 14 bases. This specimen comes from a study of Ad26.COV2.S vaccination and SARS-CoV-2 variants. Sequencing was performed with immunoSEQ multiplex PCR; in TCRdb, only in-frame clones are kept and a portion is missing. This sample has more than 350,000 clones; around 90% occur once, and the top ten carry 12%. Overall study results and limits: Spike-specific TCR breadth was greater in vaccine than placebo recipients.

Treatment specified: some 20 received Ad26.COV2.S at low or high dose, single or two shots; a few received placebo; per-sample allocation not given. Specimens were obtained on day 63 following the first vaccine or placebo injection. Sequenced material: peripheral blood, taken in a trial of Ad26.COV2.S vaccine versus placebo. This clonotype originated in a person aged 18 to 59 who received the Ad26.COV2.S COVID-19 vaccine or a placebo. The rearrangement joins TRBV20-1 to TRBJ2-1, with a tentative D call TRBD2 (6 bases). The CDR3 coding sequence is TGCAGTGCTCTATCAGGGCGGGGGCAGTTCTTC. Amino acids: CSALSGRGQFF.